The 30 T cell receptor beta chains below come from one sample, sequenced in a study of cytomegalovirus exposure and HLA in healthy donors. PCR was performed using 60 Vbeta and 13 Jbeta primers. Using immunoSEQ multiplex PCR, the repertoire was profiled, and TCRdb retains in-frame clones only, with some absent. The data hold some 150,000 clones, with roughly 80% observed a single time. Material: PBMCs. Source of these receptors: a man in his thirties or forties in good health and CMV-seropositive.

The chain combines TRBV7-9 with TRBJ2-1, with a tentative D call TRBD2 (6 bases). The CDR3 loop spans 14 amino acids. Germline-derived CDR1 and CDR2 are SEHNR and FQNEAQ (reference sequence). V gave up 6 bases and J gave up 5 bases, with 14 bases separating them. The CDR3 DNA reads TGTGCCAGCAGAACCGGGACTTTGAACAATGAGCAGTTCTTC. Its protein is CASRTGTLNNEQFF.

This clone was detected only once. The genes are TRBV6-5 and TRBJ1-6; no clear D. The CDR3 loop spans 15 amino acids. From germline, CDR1 is MNHEY and CDR2 SVGAGI. Trimming pared 5 bases from V and 10 bases from J, leaving 18 bases between. CDR3 DNA: TGTGCCAGCAGTCTCAGAGGGTCTATGGGATCACCCCTCCACTTT. It translates to CASSLRGSMGSPLHF.

V usage is TRBV19 and J usage is TRBJ1-1; D is possibly TRBD1 (6 bases). V was shortened by 7 bases and J by 3 bases, with 15 bases between the two germline ends. Germline V gene data show CDR1 as LNHDA and CDR2 as SQIVND (reference sequence). CDR3 length: 14 amino acids. DNA for the CDR3: TGTGCCAGTAACGCACAGGGTATGGACACTGAAGCTTTCTTT. Amino acid sequence: CASNAQGMDTEAFF.

The chain employs TRBV5-4 and TRBJ1-1; 9 positions agree with TRBD1. CDR3 length: 14 amino acids. V gave up 5 bases and J gave up 5 bases; unmatched junction bases: 7. Germline V gives CDR1 SGHNT, CDR2 YYREEE (reference sequence). As DNA, the CDR3 is TGTGCCAGCAGAATTAGGGGACAGGGAACTGAAGCTTTCTTT. Amino acid sequence: CASRIRGQGTEAFF.

This clone was found a few times. This chain joins TRBV6-6 and TRBJ1-1; perhaps TRBD1 as D (5 bases). The CDR3 is 14 amino acids. CDR1 and CDR2 (germline): MNHNY, SVGAGI (reference sequence). The germline V and J ends were trimmed by 0 bases and 7 bases, with 12 bases remaining between them. CDR3 protein: CASSYSREGFEAFF. CDR3 DNA: TGTGCCAGCAGTTACTCTCGGGAGGGGTTTGAAGCTTTCTTT.

This chain connects TRBV2 to TRBJ1-1; D uncertain. The CDR3 runs to 14 residues. Trimming took off 3 bases at V and 0 bases at J, with 8 bases between the two ends. CDR1 SNHLY and CDR2 FYNNEI come from the germline V gene. The CDR3 here is CASSEEALNTEAFF. As DNA, the CDR3 is TGTGCCAGCAGTGAGGAGGCCTTGAACACTGAAGCTTTCTTT.

The chain combines TRBV12-5 with TRBJ2-3; 7 nucleotides match TRBD1. V lost 5 bases and J lost 4; bases outside the gene matches: 9. CDR1 LGHNT and CDR2 FRNRAP come from the germline V gene. This CDR3 contains 15 residues. The CDR3 nucleotides read TGTGCTAGTGGTCCTAACAGGGGTCGCGCAGATACGCAGTATTTT. Amino acid sequence: CASGPNRGRADTQYF.

About this clone itself: This specimen includes other DNA sequences encoding the same CDR3. The chain joins TRBV9 to TRBJ1-2, with TRBD1 matching over 8 bases. Germline V gene sequence: CDR1 SGDLS, CDR2 YYNGEE. The CDR3 runs to 11 residues. V lost 8 bases and J lost 6; bases outside the gene matches: 3. The CDR3 sequence: CASRTGNGYTF. DNA of the CDR3: TGTGCCAGTCGGACAGGGAATGGCTACACCTTC.

The chain joins TRBV10-3 to TRBJ1-1; D ambiguous. Trimming took off 2 bases at V and 0 bases at J, with 4 bases between the two ends. Germline V gene data show CDR1 as ENHRY and CDR2 as SYGVKD. The CDR3 consists of 13 residues. In nucleotides, the CDR3 is TGTGCCATCAGTGAGACAGTGAACACTGAAGCTTTCTTT. Translated: CAISETVNTEAFF.

V is TRBV28 and J is TRBJ1-5, with 7 positions matching TRBD1. The CDR3 covers 19 residues. Germline-derived CDR1 and CDR2 are MDHEN and SYDVKM. With 6 bases clipped from V and 0 bases from J, the junction kept 17 bases outside the gene matches. The CDR3 loop reads CASRTIRDSVSDSNQPQHF. In DNA, the CDR3 is TGTGCCAGCAGGACTATCCGGGACAGCGTATCTGATAGCAATCAGCCCCAGCATTTT.

The chain carries TRBV19 and TRBJ2-2; D is unresolved. Trimming stripped 7 bases from V and 1 base from J, with 4 bases between. Germline assignment: CDR1 LNHDA and CDR2 SQIVND (reference sequence). The CDR3 has 12 residues. As DNA, the CDR3 is TGTGCCAGTACGGGGAACACCGGGGAGCTGTTTTTT. Protein sequence: CASTGNTGELFF.

The CDR3 spells CASSQAGGDRPQHF. CDR3 DNA sequence: TGCGCCAGCAGCCAAGCAGGGGGCGATCGGCCCCAGCATTTT. This rearrangement joins TRBV4-3 to TRBJ1-5; 8 bases line up with TRBD1. CDR1 and CDR2 (germline): LGHNA, YSLEER. The CDR3 extends over 14 amino acids. After removal of 1 base from V and 9 bases from J, the junction contained 5 bases not matched to a gene.

In its sample, this clone was seen a few times. J is TRBJ2-3 and V is TRBV29-1; 8 bases line up with TRBD1. The germline gives CDR1 SQVTM, CDR2 ANQGSEA. This CDR3 contains 15 residues. Trimming took 7 bases from V and 8 from J; bases not matched to a gene: 17. The CDR3 nucleotides are TGCAGCGCAACCCCAGGGGGCGTTACCTCGGGTACGCAGTATTTT. Protein: CSATPGGVTSGTQYF.

The rearrangement joins TRBV4-1 to TRBJ1-1, with 9 positions matching TRBD1. Germline assignment: CDR1 MGHRA and CDR2 YSYEKL. V dropped 0 bases and J dropped 6; count of bases not matched to a gene: 11. This CDR3 region has 17 residues. In DNA, the CDR3 is TGCGCCAGCAGCCAAGAAGGGACAGGGTGGGGCAGGGCTGAAGCTTTCTTT. This codes for CASSQEGTGWGRAEAFF.

Here the CDR3 DNA reads TGTGCCAGCAGCGTAGCTTGGTTTGGGGACAGCTACTCTGGGGCCAACGTCCTGACTTTC. Translated: CASSVAWFGDSYSGANVLTF. V usage is TRBV9 and J usage is TRBJ2-6; 7 positions match TRBD1. Germline V gene sequence: CDR1 SGDLS, CDR2 YYNGEE. The CDR3 is 20 residues long. With V trimmed by 0 bases and J by 0 bases, 12 bases remained unmatched. Using reference TRBV9 and TRBJ2-6 for the parts outside the CDR3, the full variable domain is DSGVTQTPKHLITATGQRVTLRCSPRSGDLSVYWYQQSLDQGLQFLIQYYNGEERAKGNILERFSAQQFPDLHSELNLSSLELGDSALYFCASSVAWFGDSYSGANVLTFGAGSRLTVL.

Comment on this clone: An end of the junction differs from the germline gene, which may be a read error. The chain joins TRBV6-5 to TRBJ1-1; 7 bases agree with TRBD1. Germline CDR1 and CDR2: MNHEY and SVGAGI. The CDR3 is 15 residues long. In DNA form, the CDR3 reads TGTGCCAGCAGTGACTCGGGACAGATGAACACTGAAGCTTTCTTT. The encoded protein is CASSDSGQMNTEAFF.

This clone appeared once. The chain employs TRBV5-6 and TRBJ2-7; 8 nucleotides align to TRBD1. Germline V gives CDR1 SGHDT, CDR2 YYEEEE. After removal of 2 bases from V and 0 bases from J, the junction contained 4 bases not matched to a gene. This CDR3 spans 15 amino acids. This CDR3 is CASSLWTGNSYEQYF. The CDR3 DNA is TGTGCCAGCAGCTTATGGACAGGGAACTCCTACGAGCAGTACTTC. Full variable domain (outside the CDR3, taken from reference TRBV5-6 and TRBJ2-7): DAGVTQSPTHLIKTRGQQVTLRCSPKSGHDTVSWYQQALGQGPQFIFQYYEEEERQRGNFPDRFSGHQFPNYSSELNVNALLLGDSALYLCASSLWTGNSYEQYFGPGTRLTVT.

The rearrangement uses TRBV7-9 and TRBJ2-3; 7 bases are a match to TRBD2. The CDR3 is 18 amino acids. Germline V gene sequence: CDR1 SEHNR, CDR2 FQNEAQ (reference sequence). V trimming: 2 bases; J trimming: 2 bases; junction bases outside the gene matches: 13. The chain's CDR3 is CASSLRRAEGGDTDTQYF. CDR3 nucleotides: TGTGCCAGCAGCTTACGGAGGGCCGAGGGAGGGGACACAGATACGCAGTATTTT.

This rearrangement joins TRBV6-4 to TRBJ2-7, with 9 nucleotides matching TRBD1. This CDR3 has 14 residues. Germline V CDR1 and CDR2: MRHNA, SNTAGT. V lost 4 bases to trimming and J lost 2 bases; unmatched junction nucleotides: 3. The chain's CDR3 is CASSAGTGPYEQYF. CDR3 DNA sequence: TGTGCCAGCAGTGCCGGGACAGGGCCCTACGAGCAGTACTTC.

The V gene is TRBV18, the J gene TRBJ1-5; tentatively, D is TRBD1 (6 bases). Germline V gives CDR1 KGHSH, CDR2 LQKENI. This CDR3 comprises 14 residues. V lost 4 bases to trimming and J lost 3 bases, with 10 bases between them. CDR3 coding DNA: TGTGCCAGCTCACATGGACAGATCAATCAGCCCCAGCATTTT. Translation: CASSHGQINQPQHF.

Concerning this clone itself: At one boundary the junction diverges from the germline segment, which might be a read error. The CDR3 loop is CASGLVQNRGTTIYF. CDR3 coding DNA: TGTGCTAGTGGTTTGGTCCAAAACAGGGGAACCACCATATATTTT. The chain links TRBV12-5 to TRBJ1-3, with TRBD1 matching 7 bases. Germline V gives CDR1 LGHNT, CDR2 FRNRAP. The CDR3 has 15 amino acids.

In this sample, this clone turned up a few times. The genes are TRBV7-2 and TRBJ2-2; 10 bases agree with TRBD1. CDR1 SGHTA and CDR2 FQGNSA come from the germline V gene. The CDR3 length is 15 residues. The J segment lost 7 bases and the V segment lost 4 bases, leaving 6 bases of the junction unmatched. CDR3 nucleotide sequence: TGTGCCAGCAGCTCGACAGGGGGCTGGGGCGGGGAGCTGTTTTTT. Translated, it gives CASSSTGGWGGELFF.

The gene calls are TRBV25-1 and TRBJ2-5, with TRBD2 identical over 9 bases. This CDR3 is 17 amino acids long. Germline V gene lookup returns CDR1 MGHDK and CDR2 SYGVNS. Trimming took 3 bases from V and 3 from J; bases not matched to a gene: 11. CDR3 in DNA: TGTGCCAGCAGTGAGCATACGCGGACTAGCGAGGAAGAGACCCAGTACTTC. As protein: CASSEHTRTSEEETQYF. The full variable domain, its missing parts supplied by reference TRBV25-1 and TRBJ2-5, is EADIYQTPRYLVIGTGKKITLECSQTMGHDKMYWYQQDPGMELHLIHYSYGVNSTEKGDLSSESTVSRIRTEHFPLTLESARPSHTSQYLCASSEHTRTSEEETQYFGPGTRLLVL.

This chain connects TRBV19 to TRBJ2-1, with 7 bases aligning to TRBD1. The V segment lost 10 bases and the J segment 3 bases; nucleotides outside the gene matches: 3. The germline gives CDR1 LNHDA, CDR2 SQIVND (reference sequence). The CDR3 consists of 12 residues. The CDR3, as DNA: TGTGCCACCGGGACAGTCTACAATGAGCAGTTCTTC. This gives the protein CATGTVYNEQFF.

This clone was detected once. V and J are TRBV19 and TRBJ1-5; 8 bases are a match to TRBD1. The length of the CDR3 is 13 residues. Germline V gives CDR1 LNHDA, CDR2 SQIVND (reference sequence). The J segment lost 5 bases and the V segment lost 3 bases, leaving 0 bases of the junction unmatched. The CDR3 region has the DNA TGTGCCAGTAGTATCAGGGGGCATCAGCCCCAGCATTTT. Residues: CASSIRGHQPQHF.

This chain uses TRBV7-2 with TRBJ1-5; 9 positions match TRBD1. J gave up 6 bases and V 5 bases, and 11 bases lay outside the gene matches. The germline gives CDR1 SGHTA, CDR2 FQGNSA. The CDR3 runs to 16 residues. CDR3 DNA: TGTGCCAGCAGCCCGAGGACAGGGGACATGGGTCAGCCCCAGCATTTT. Its translation: CASSPRTGDMGQPQHF. Full variable domain (rest looked up from reference TRBV7-2 and TRBJ1-5): GAGVSQSPSNKVTEKGKDVELRCDPISGHTALYWYRQSLGQGLEFLIYFQGNSAPDKSGLPSDRFSAERTGGSVSTLTIQRTQQEDSAVYLCASSPRTGDMGQPQHFGDGTRLSIL.

The chain recombines TRBV6-5 with TRBJ2-1, with D maybe TRBD2 (5 bases). Trimming took 8 bases from V and 3 from J, leaving 17 bases between them. Germline CDR1 is MNHEY and CDR2 is SVGAGI. The CDR3 covers 15 residues. The CDR3 sequence: CASLSPRGGYNEQFF. CDR3 coding DNA: TGTGCCAGCCTCTCACCCCGGGGTGGCTACAATGAGCAGTTCTTC.

The chain combines TRBV4-3 with TRBJ2-5; the D gene is possibly TRBD2 (6 bases). From germline, CDR1 is LGHNA and CDR2 YSLEER. The CDR3 length is 13 residues. Trimming took off 0 bases at V and 5 bases at J, with 7 bases between the two ends. The CDR3 coding sequence is TGCGCCAGCAGCCAAGACGGGGGTGAGACCCAGTACTTC. Translating gives CASSQDGGETQYF.

This sequence joins TRBV18 and TRBJ1-5, with TRBD1 matching over 8 bases. V gave up 6 bases and J gave up 5 bases; unmatched junction bases: 9. Germline V gene lookup returns CDR1 KGHSH and CDR2 LQKENI. This CDR3 comprises 15 residues. The CDR3 spells CASSPGQGGDQPQHF. Here the CDR3 DNA reads TGTGCCAGCTCTCCTGGACAGGGCGGGGATCAGCCCCAGCATTTT.

The chain recombines TRBV7-2 with TRBJ1-1, with 9 bases fitting TRBD1. CDR1 SGHTA and CDR2 FQGNSA come from the germline V gene. The length of the CDR3 is 15 residues. V was clipped by 5 bases and J by 6 bases; unmatched bases: 10. CDR3 in amino acids: CASSPLRTGDPEAFF. In DNA, the CDR3 is TGTGCCAGCAGCCCCCTAAGGACAGGGGATCCTGAAGCTTTCTTT. Variable domain in full (rest from reference TRBV7-2 and TRBJ1-1): GAGVSQSPSNKVTEKGKDVELRCDPISGHTALYWYRQSLGQGLEFLIYFQGNSAPDKSGLPSDRFSAERTGGSVSTLTIQRTQQEDSAVYLCASSPLRTGDPEAFFGQGTRLTVV.